These 32 T cell receptor beta chains came from one sample sequenced in a study of blood T cell repertoires in COVID-19. This table comes from immunoSEQ multiplex PCR, and its TCRdb copy is limited to in-frame clones, with some not included. The sample lists roughly 150,000 clones; about nine tenths were seen once. Sequenced material: peripheral blood. These receptors all come from a woman aged 70-85 years with acute or convalescent COVID-19.

The genes are TRBV6-5 and TRBJ2-2, with D uncertain. V lost 0 bases to trimming and J lost 6 bases, with 11 bases between them. CDR1 MNHEY and CDR2 SVGAGI come from the germline V gene. This CDR3 is built from 15 residues. The CDR3, as DNA: TGTGCCAGCAGTTACTCTAACAGTTTCTCCGGGGAGCTGTTTTTT. This sequence encodes CASSYSNSFSGELFF.

The rearrangement links TRBV18 to TRBJ2-3, with D possibly matching TRBD1 (6 bases). There are 15 residues in the CDR3. Germline V gene data show CDR1 as KGHSH and CDR2 as LQKENI. V lost 6 bases and J 1 base, leaving 14 bases between the germline ends. The CDR3 nucleotides are TGTGCCAGCTCGCCTGGACAGTTAGGCACAGATACGCAGTATTTT. Translation gives CASSPGQLGTDTQYF.

The chain employs TRBV5-8 and TRBJ2-2, with D unclear. V dropped 1 base and J dropped 4 bases, with 14 bases sitting between them. This CDR3 comprises 16 residues. Germline-derived CDR1 and CDR2 are SGHTS and YDEGEE. The CDR3 bases are TGTGCCAGCAGCTTGCCCGGGTTCGAGGTCACCGGGGAGCTGTTTTTT. It encodes CASSLPGFEVTGELFF.

The chain uses TRBV30 and TRBJ1-5; D is possibly TRBD1 (5 bases). CDR1 and CDR2 from the germline V gene are GTSNPN and SVGIG (reference sequence). V was trimmed by 2 bases and J by 4 bases, leaving 9 bases between them. The length of the CDR3 is 13 residues. Here the CDR3 reads CAWSFQGNQPQHF. The CDR3 nucleotides are TGTGCCTGGAGTTTTCAGGGAAATCAGCCCCAGCATTTT.

V and J are TRBV7-6 and TRBJ1-6; no definite D call. The CDR3 is made up of 13 amino acids. Looked up from germline, CDR1 is SGHVS and CDR2 is FNYEAQ. Deletions cut 6 bases from V and 7 bases from J, with 10 bases between. The CDR3 DNA reads as TGTGCCAGCAGTTCCAACTGGAATTCACCCCTCCACTTT. This sequence encodes CASSSNWNSPLHF.

The chain joins TRBV5-1 to TRBJ2-5; a possible D gene is TRBD1 (6 bases). Trimming removed 4 bases at V and 8 bases at J, with 9 bases between. The CDR3 is 11 residues long. The germline gives CDR1 SGHRS, CDR2 YFSETQ. This CDR3 reads CASSGRGTQYF. In DNA, the CDR3 is TGCGCCAGCAGCGGCAGGGGAACCCAGTACTTC.

The V call is TRBV6-2 or TRBV6-3, the J call TRBJ1-5, with a weak D call TRBD1 (6 bases). The CDR3 runs 15 residues. Per germline, CDR1 MNHEY and CDR2 SVGEGT. Trimming removed 5 bases at V and 2 bases at J, with 13 bases between. As DNA, the CDR3 is TGTGCCAGCAGTACCCAGGGGTTTGGCAATCAGCCCCAGCATTTT. It yields the protein CASSTQGFGNQPQHF.

The chain carries TRBV4-1 and TRBJ1-2; D is perhaps TRBD1 (6 bases). CDR3 length equals 16 residues. Trimming removed 2 bases from V and 5 bases from J, with 18 bases in between. Per germline, CDR1 MGHRA and CDR2 YSYEKL. The CDR3 region has the DNA TGCGCCAGCAGCCAAAGTTTCGAGGGACAAAGTTATGGCTACACCTTC. Protein sequence: CASSQSFEGQSYGYTF.

The CDR3: CASSSGGTEAFF. In DNA, the CDR3 is TGTGCCAGCAGCTCAGGGGGGACTGAAGCTTTCTTT. The chain recombines TRBV6-4 with TRBJ1-1; 7 nucleotides align to TRBD1. The junction had 3 bases not matched to a gene; V was cut back by 6 bases and J by 5 bases. The CDR3 contains 12 residues. Germline CDR1 MRHNA, CDR2 SNTAGT.

The DNA of the CDR3 is TGCGCCAGCAGCTTCAGACAGGCCGACTTGGACACCATATATTTT. Its protein product is CASSFRQADLDTIYF. The chain uses TRBV5-1 and TRBJ1-3, with D possibly matching TRBD1 (6 bases). Germline values: CDR1 SGHRS, CDR2 YFSETQ. Trimming shortened V by 2 bases and J by 8 bases, and 17 bases separated the two germline ends. The CDR3 sequence is 15 residues long.

The chain uses TRBV4-1 and TRBJ1-1; D ambiguous. Germline loops: CDR1 MGHRA, CDR2 YSYEKL. The V end lost 3 bases, the J end lost 0 bases, and 8 bases lay between the germline ends. This CDR3 comprises 14 residues. The CDR3 DNA sequence: TGCGCCAGCAGCCAGCGGGAATTGAACACTGAAGCTTTCTTT. Amino acid sequence: CASSQRELNTEAFF.

The gene calls are TRBV5-5 and TRBJ2-7, with 10 nucleotides matching TRBD2. Trimming cost V 5 bases and J 3 bases; bases outside gene matches: 8. CDR1 is SGHKS, CDR2 YYEKEE, per germline (reference sequence). The CDR3 is 15 amino acids. The CDR3 loop reads CASRLGTSDIYEQYF. CDR3 bases: TGTGCCAGCAGGTTAGGGACTAGCGATATCTACGAGCAGTACTTC.

This chain joins TRBV3-1 (or the pseudogene TRBV3-2) and TRBJ1-2; possibly TRBD1 for D (5 bases). Germline V gene sequence: CDR1 LGHDT, CDR2 YNNKEL (reference sequence). The CDR3 is 13 residues long. The V end lost 1 base, the J end lost 4 bases, and 7 bases lay between the germline ends. In DNA, the CDR3 is TGTGCCAGCAGCCAAGGGACAATCTATGGCTACACCTTC. It translates to CASSQGTIYGYTF.

The V gene is TRBV6-1, the J gene TRBJ1-6; a possible D gene is TRBD1 (6 bases). Trimming took 3 bases from V and 7 from J, leaving 10 bases between them. Looked up from germline, CDR1 is MNHNS and CDR2 is SASEGT. This CDR3 has 14 amino acids. The CDR3 DNA reads TGTGCCAGCAGTGAGGTGAGGGGGAATTCACCCCTCCACTTT. Amino acid sequence: CASSEVRGNSPLHF.

The chain joins TRBV3-1 (or the pseudogene TRBV3-2) to TRBJ1-4; D remains unclear. The V and J ends lost 5 bases and 8 bases respectively, with 18 bases between them. The CDR3 is 15 residues long. Germline loops: CDR1 LGHDT, CDR2 YNNKEL (reference sequence). The CDR3 nucleotides are TGTGCCAGCAGCAGACGGGTCGAGGCATCCGAAAAACTGTTTTTT. Its translation: CASSRRVEASEKLFF.

This clone showed up just a few times. For the CDR3, the DNA is TGTGCCAGCAGCTTAGGATCCGGGTTCTATAATTCACCCCTCCACTTT. It encodes CASSLGSGFYNSPLHF. V gene TRBV7-9 combines with J gene TRBJ1-6; D remains unclear. CDR3 length: 16 residues. The germline gives CDR1 SEHNR, CDR2 FQNEAQ (reference sequence). V was pared by 1 base and J by 3 bases, with 10 bases between.

The V and J genes are TRBV27 and TRBJ1-6; 7 nucleotides line up with TRBD1. Germline assignment: CDR1 MNHEY and CDR2 SMNVEV (reference sequence). This CDR3 contains 15 residues. V lost 5 bases to trimming and J lost 7 bases; unmatched junction nucleotides: 8. CDR3 sequence (DNA): TGTGCCAGCAGTACCCAGGGGGTGCTCAATTCACCCCTCCACTTT. Its translation: CASSTQGVLNSPLHF.

The CDR3, as DNA: TGTGCCAGCAGCTCTCAACCCTACAGGGGGGGTTCTCGTTACGAGCAGTACTTC. It codes for CASSSQPYRGGSRYEQYF. J is TRBJ2-7 and V is TRBV7-8, with D tentatively TRBD1 (8 bases). The CDR3 contains 18 residues. Germline V gene lookup returns CDR1 SGHVS and CDR2 FQNEAQ. The V end lost 4 bases, the J end lost 4 bases, and 26 bases lay between the germline ends.

The rearrangement uses TRBV7-9 and TRBJ1-6; 9 bases map to TRBD1. J gave up 10 bases and V 3 bases, and 7 bases lay outside the gene matches. The CDR3 covers 15 residues. Looked up from germline, CDR1 is SEHNR and CDR2 is FQNEAQ (reference sequence). The CDR3 region is CASSFGTGIGSPLHF. CDR3 sequence (DNA): TGTGCCAGCAGCTTCGGGACAGGGATAGGGTCACCCCTCCACTTT.

This rearrangement joins TRBV18 to TRBJ2-3; 7 bases line up with TRBD1. The junction had 5 bases not matched to a gene; V was cut back by 3 bases and J by 2 bases. Germline V lookup: CDR1 KGHSH, CDR2 LQKENI. The CDR3 is made up of 15 amino acids. The CDR3 loop reads CASSPGDRYTDTQYF. DNA for the CDR3: TGTGCCAGCTCACCCGGGGACAGATACACAGATACGCAGTATTTT.

The chain couples TRBV7-9 to TRBJ1-2; 9 bases fit TRBD1. CDR3 length: 19 amino acids. V lost 5 bases to trimming and J lost 6 bases; unmatched junction nucleotides: 22. CDR1 is SEHNR, CDR2 FQNEAQ, per germline (reference sequence). In DNA form, the CDR3 reads TGTGCCAGCAGCGTGACCCCACACGGGACAGGGTCTCTACGAAATGGCTACACCTTC. It yields the protein CASSVTPHGTGSLRNGYTF. The full variable domain, its missing parts supplied by reference TRBV7-9 and TRBJ1-2, is DTGVSQNPRHKITKRGQNVTFRCDPISEHNRLYWYRQTLGQGPEFLTYFQNEAQLEKSRLLSDRFSAERPKGSFSTLEIQRTEQGDSAMYLCASSVTPHGTGSLRNGYTFGSGTRLTVV.

The chain joins TRBV19 to TRBJ2-5, with a possible D match to TRBD2 (5 bases). The CDR3 covers 15 residues. Looked up from germline, CDR1 is LNHDA and CDR2 is SQIVND (reference sequence). Between the trimmed V and J ends, which lost 5 bases and 0 bases, there was a span of 13 bases. In nucleotides, the CDR3 is TGTGCCAGTAGTCCCACTTGGGAGTACCAAGAGACCCAGTACTTC. This encodes CASSPTWEYQETQYF. The full variable domain, its missing parts supplied by reference TRBV19 and TRBJ2-5, is DGGITQSPKYLFRKEGQNVTLSCEQNLNHDAMYWYRQDPGQGLRLIYYSQIVNDFQKGDIAEGYSVSREKKESFPLTVTSAQKNPTAFYLCASSPTWEYQETQYFGPGTRLLVL.

The rearrangement uses TRBV4-2 and TRBJ1-2; D possibly corresponds to TRBD1 (6 bases). The V end lost 2 bases, the J end lost 5 bases, and 18 bases lay between the germline ends. There are 16 residues in the CDR3. The germline gives CDR1 LGHNA, CDR2 YNFKEQ. The CDR3 region has the DNA TGTGCCAGCAGCCAAAATAGGGGGTCCGGCGGGTATGGCTACACCTTC. It specifies CASSQNRGSGGYGYTF.

The V and J genes are TRBV5-1 and TRBJ1-5; TRBD1 agrees at 7 bases. J gave up 4 bases and V 5 bases, and 9 bases lay outside the gene matches. In germline, CDR1 is SGHRS, CDR2 YFSETQ. CDR3 length: 15 residues. DNA for the CDR3: TGCGCCAGCAGAGCTGGACAGGAACGAAATCAGCCCCAGCATTTT. This codes for CASRAGQERNQPQHF.

V and J are TRBV19 and TRBJ1-1, with 8 bases identical to TRBD1. This CDR3 is built from 15 residues. With V trimmed by 4 bases and J by 1 base, 5 bases remained unmatched. Germline CDR1 is LNHDA and CDR2 is SQIVND (reference sequence). CDR3 nucleotide sequence: TGTGCCAGTAGTAAAGAAGGACAGGGGAACACTGAAGCTTTCTTT. Translation gives CASSKEGQGNTEAFF.

For this clone: Within the sample, other DNA sequences also encode this same CDR3. The rearrangement uses TRBV18 and TRBJ1-1, with D perhaps matching TRBD1 (5 bases). The V and J ends lost 6 bases and 0 bases respectively, with 11 bases between them. This CDR3 spans 14 amino acids. Germline CDR1 is KGHSH and CDR2 is LQKENI. As DNA, the CDR3 is TGTGCCAGCTCTCGAGACAGCATGAACACTGAAGCTTTCTTT. As protein: CASSRDSMNTEAFF.

The chain couples TRBV7-9 to TRBJ2-1, with D perhaps TRBD1 (6 bases). The CDR3 runs to 13 residues. Germline V gene sequence: CDR1 SEHNR, CDR2 FQNEAQ (reference sequence). With 5 bases removed from V and 6 bases from J, the gap between germline ends came to 11 bases. The chain's CDR3 is CASSGRDINEQFF. The CDR3 bases are TGTGCCAGCAGCGGTAGGGACATCAATGAGCAGTTCTTC.

The J gene is TRBJ1-5, the V gene TRBV2; the D is unclear. Trimming stripped 4 bases from V and 6 bases from J, with 16 bases between. The CDR3 extends over 15 amino acids. Germline assignment: CDR1 SNHLY and CDR2 FYNNEI. Written as DNA, the CDR3 is TGTGCCAGCAGTGGGGTGAGACTAAGGAGTCAGCCCCAGCATTTT. As protein: CASSGVRLRSQPQHF.

CDR3 coding DNA: TGTGCCATCAGTGGGCCACCGGGACAGGGTGACTATGGCTACACCTTC. Its protein product is CAISGPPGQGDYGYTF. The chain recombines TRBV10-3 with TRBJ1-2; 9 bases map to TRBD1. J was trimmed by 3 bases and V by 4 bases; bases with no gene match: 9. This CDR3 is built from 16 residues. Germline V gene sequence: CDR1 ENHRY, CDR2 SYGVKD.

The chain joins TRBV2 to TRBJ2-7, with D possibly matching TRBD1 (6 bases). CDR3 length equals 14 residues. The germline V gene encodes CDR1 SNHLY and CDR2 FYNNEI. V lost 8 bases, J lost 5 bases, and 19 bases lay in between. The CDR3 spells CASGNRVRSDEQYF. The CDR3 DNA reads as TGTGCCAGCGGAAACAGGGTTAGGAGTGACGAGCAGTACTTC.

This chain links TRBV6-1 with TRBJ1-6; D not resolved. The germline CDR1 and CDR2 sequences are MNHNS and SASEGT. This CDR3 contains 11 residues. V was clipped by 2 bases and J by 10 bases, with 3 bases between them. The CDR3 protein is CASSETSPLHF. The CDR3, as DNA: TGTGCCAGCAGTGAAACATCACCCCTCCACTTT.

The chain recombines TRBV5-1 with TRBJ1-5; the D is unclear. The CDR3 runs 14 residues. Trimming cost V 4 bases and J 1 base, with 9 bases left between them. The germline V gene has CDR1 SGHRS and CDR2 YFSETQ. The chain's CDR3 is CASSVDGSNQPQHF. The DNA for the CDR3 is TGCGCCAGCAGCGTGGACGGGAGCAATCAGCCCCAGCATTTT.